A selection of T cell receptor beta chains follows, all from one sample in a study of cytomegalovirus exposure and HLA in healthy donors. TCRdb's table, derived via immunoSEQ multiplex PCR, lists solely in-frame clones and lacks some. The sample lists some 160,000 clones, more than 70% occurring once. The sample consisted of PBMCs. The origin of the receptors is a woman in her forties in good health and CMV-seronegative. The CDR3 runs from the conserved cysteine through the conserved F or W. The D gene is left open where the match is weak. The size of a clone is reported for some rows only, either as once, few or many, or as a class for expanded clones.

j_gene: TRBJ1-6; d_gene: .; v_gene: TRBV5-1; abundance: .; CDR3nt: TGCGCCAGCAGCACTGAGGAGAATTCACCCCTCCACTTT; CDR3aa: CASSTEENSPLHF
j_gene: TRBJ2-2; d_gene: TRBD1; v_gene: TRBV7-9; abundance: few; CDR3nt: TGTTCCAGCAGCTCGTCCGGGACAGCAGCCACCGGGGAGCTGTTTTTT; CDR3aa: CSSSSSGTAATGELFF
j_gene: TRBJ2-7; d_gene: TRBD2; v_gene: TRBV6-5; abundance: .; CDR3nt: TGTGCCAGCAGCCCTTATAGCGGGAGGATTTACGAGCAGTACTTC; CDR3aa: CASSPYSGRIYEQYF
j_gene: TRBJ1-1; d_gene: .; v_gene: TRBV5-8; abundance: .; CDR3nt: TGTGCCAGCGCGATTTTACAGGGGAACACTGAAGCTTTCTTT; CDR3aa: CASAILQGNTEAFF
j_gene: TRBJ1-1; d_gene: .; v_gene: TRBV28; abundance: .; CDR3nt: TGTGCCGTTAGAGGGGGGGCGCTTGAGGCTTTCTTT; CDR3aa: CAVRGGALEAFF
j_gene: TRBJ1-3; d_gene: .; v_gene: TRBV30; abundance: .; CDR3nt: TGTGCCTGGAATACCGGGGCTGGAAACACCATATATTTT; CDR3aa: CAWNTGAGNTIYF
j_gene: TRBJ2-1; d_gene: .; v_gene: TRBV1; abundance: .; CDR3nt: TGCACCAGCAGCCTCAACTTGCGCGGGAGAAGGTACAATGAGCAGTTCTTC; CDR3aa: CTSSLNLRGRRYNEQFF
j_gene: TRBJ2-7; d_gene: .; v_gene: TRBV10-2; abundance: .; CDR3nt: TGCGCCAGCAGTGAGTCTCGGGGGGCCGGTATCTACGAGCAGTACTTC; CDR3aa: CASSESRGAGIYEQYF
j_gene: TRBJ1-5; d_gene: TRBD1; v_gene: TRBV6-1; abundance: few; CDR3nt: TGTGCCAGCAGAAAAGACAGGGGAGGCAATCAGCCCCAGCATTTT; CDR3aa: CASRKDRGGNQPQHF
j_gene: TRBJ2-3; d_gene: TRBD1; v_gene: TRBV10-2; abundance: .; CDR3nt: TGCGCCAGCAGGACTCCGACAGGGTTAAGGACCACAGATACGCAGTATTTT; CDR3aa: CASRTPTGLRTTDTQYF
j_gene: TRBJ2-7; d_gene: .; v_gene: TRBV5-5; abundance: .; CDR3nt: TGTGCCAGCAGCTCCTACCCTTACGGGATAGAGCAGTACTTC; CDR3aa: CASSSYPYGIEQYF
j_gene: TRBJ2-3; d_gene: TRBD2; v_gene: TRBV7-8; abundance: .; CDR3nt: TGTGCCAGCAGCCCAGCGGGGGCTTTCGTTAGAGATACGCAGTATTTT; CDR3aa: CASSPAGAFVRDTQYF
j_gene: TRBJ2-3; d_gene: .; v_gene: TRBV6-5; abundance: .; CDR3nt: TGTGCCAGCAGCCAGGTGGTCGGAAATACGCAGTATTTT; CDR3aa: CASSQVVGNTQYF
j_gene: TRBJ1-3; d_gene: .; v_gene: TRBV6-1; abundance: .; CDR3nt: TGTGCCAGCAGTGCCCAGGGGCTTGGTGGAAACACCATATATTTT; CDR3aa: CASSAQGLGGNTIYF
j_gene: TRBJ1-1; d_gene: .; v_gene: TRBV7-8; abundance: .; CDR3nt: TGTGCCAGCAGCTTAGTTGGAGTCAGATTAGGAACAGAAGCTTTCTTT; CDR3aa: CASSLVGVRLGTEAFF
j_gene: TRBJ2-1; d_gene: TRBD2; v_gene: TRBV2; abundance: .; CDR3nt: TGTGCCAGCAGTGACCGGACTAGCGGGAGGGAGCAGTTCTTC; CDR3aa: CASSDRTSGREQFF
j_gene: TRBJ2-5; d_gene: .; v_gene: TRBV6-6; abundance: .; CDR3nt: TGTGCCAGCACCTCGCCCGGGACACCGGAGACCCAGTACTTC; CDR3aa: CASTSPGTPETQYF
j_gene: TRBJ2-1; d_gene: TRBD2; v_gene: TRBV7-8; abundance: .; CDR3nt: TGTGCCAGCAGCTTAGAATGGCGGACTAGCGGGGTGGTAAGTGGGACCTACAATGAGCAGTTCTTC; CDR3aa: CASSLEWRTSGVVSGTYNEQFF
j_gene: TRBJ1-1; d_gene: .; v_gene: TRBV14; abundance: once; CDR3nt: TGTGCCAGCAGCTGGACAGTGAACACTGAAGCTTTCTTT; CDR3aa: CASSWTVNTEAFF
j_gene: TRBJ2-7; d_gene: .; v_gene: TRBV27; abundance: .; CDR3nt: TGTGCCAGCAGTTTAGGCAGTGCCTACGAGCAGTACTTC; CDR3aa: CASSLGSAYEQYF
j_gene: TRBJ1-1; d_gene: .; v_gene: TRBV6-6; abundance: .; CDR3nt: TGTGCCAGCAGTTACTCGAGTTCAGGGGTGGGTTTCTTT; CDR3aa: CASSYSSSGVGFF
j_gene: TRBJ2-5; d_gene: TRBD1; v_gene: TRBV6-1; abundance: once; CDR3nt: TGTGCCAGCAGGAGGGACAGGGTGTACGAGACCCAGTACTTC; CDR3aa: CASRRDRVYETQYF